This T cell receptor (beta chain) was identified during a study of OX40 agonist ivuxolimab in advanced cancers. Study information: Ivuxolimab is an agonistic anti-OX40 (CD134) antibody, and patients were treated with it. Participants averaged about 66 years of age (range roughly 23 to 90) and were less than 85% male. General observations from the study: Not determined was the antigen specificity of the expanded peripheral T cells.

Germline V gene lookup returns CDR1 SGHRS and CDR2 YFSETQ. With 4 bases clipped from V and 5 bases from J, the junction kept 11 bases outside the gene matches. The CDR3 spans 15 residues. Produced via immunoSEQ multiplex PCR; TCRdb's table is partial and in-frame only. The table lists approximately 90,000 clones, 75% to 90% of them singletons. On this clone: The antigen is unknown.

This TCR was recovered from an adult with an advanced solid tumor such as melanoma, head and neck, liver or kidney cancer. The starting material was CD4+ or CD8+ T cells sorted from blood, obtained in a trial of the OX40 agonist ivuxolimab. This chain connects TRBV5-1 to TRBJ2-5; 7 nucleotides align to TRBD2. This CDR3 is CASSPPAGVGETQYF. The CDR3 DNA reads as TGCGCCAGCAGCCCGCCGGCGGGGGTCGGCGAGACCCAGTACTTC.